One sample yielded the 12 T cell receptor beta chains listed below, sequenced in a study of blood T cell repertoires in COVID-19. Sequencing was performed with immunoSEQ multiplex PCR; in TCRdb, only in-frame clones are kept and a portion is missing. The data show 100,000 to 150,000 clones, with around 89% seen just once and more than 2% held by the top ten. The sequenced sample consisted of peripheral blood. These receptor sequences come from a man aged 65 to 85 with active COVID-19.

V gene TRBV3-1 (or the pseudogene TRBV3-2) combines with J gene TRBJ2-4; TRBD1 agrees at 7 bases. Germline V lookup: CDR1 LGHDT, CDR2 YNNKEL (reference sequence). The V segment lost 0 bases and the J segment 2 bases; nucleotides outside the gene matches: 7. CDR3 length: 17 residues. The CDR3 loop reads CASSQDPGQLSKNIQYF. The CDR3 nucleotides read TGTGCCAGCAGCCAAGACCCGGGACAGCTCTCCAAAAACATTCAGTACTTC.

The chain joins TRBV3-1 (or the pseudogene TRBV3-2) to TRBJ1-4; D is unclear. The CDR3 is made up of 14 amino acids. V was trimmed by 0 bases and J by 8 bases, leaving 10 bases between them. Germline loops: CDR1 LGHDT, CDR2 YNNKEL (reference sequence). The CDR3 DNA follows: TGTGCCAGCAGCCAAGAGTGGGCAGACGAAAAACTGTTTTTT. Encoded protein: CASSQEWADEKLFF.

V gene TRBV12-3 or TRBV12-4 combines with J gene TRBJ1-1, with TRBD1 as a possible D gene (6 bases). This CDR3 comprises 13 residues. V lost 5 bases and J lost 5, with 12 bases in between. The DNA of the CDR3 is TGTGCCAGCAGTCTTGACAGGTCTACTGAAGCTTTCTTT. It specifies CASSLDRSTEAFF.

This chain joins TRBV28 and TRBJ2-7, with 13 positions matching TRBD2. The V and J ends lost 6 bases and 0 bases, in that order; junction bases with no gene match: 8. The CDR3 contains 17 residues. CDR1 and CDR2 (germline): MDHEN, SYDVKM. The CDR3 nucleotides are TGTGCCAGCAGCTTAACTAGCGGGAGGGCCCGCTCCTACGAGCAGTACTTC. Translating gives CASSLTSGRARSYEQYF.

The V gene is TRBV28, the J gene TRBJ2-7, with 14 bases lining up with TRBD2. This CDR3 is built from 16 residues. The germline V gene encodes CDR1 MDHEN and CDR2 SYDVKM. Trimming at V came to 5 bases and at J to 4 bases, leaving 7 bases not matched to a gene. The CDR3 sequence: CASSPGLAGAQYEQYF. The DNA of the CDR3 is TGTGCCAGCAGTCCGGGACTAGCGGGGGCTCAATACGAGCAGTACTTC.

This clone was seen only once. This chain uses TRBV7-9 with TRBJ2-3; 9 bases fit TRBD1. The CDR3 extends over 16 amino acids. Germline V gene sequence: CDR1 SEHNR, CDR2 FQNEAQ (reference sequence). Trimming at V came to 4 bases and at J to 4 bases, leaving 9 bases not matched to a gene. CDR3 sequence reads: CASSYRGQGVPDTQYF. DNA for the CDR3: TGTGCCAGCAGCTACCGGGGACAGGGCGTCCCAGATACGCAGTATTTT.

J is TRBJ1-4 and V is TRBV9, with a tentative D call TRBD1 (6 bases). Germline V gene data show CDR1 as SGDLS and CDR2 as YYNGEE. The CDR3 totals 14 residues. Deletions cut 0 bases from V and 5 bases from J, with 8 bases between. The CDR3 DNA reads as TGTGCCAGCAGCGTAGCACAGGGAAATGAAAAACTGTTTTTT. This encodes CASSVAQGNEKLFF.

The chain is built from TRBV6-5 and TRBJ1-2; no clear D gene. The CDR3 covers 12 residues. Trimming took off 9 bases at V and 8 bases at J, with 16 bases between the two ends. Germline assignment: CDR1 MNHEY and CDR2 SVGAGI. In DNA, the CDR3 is TGTGCCAGTAGGAGGCTCGCGGGGGGCTACACCTTC. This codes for CASRRLAGGYTF.

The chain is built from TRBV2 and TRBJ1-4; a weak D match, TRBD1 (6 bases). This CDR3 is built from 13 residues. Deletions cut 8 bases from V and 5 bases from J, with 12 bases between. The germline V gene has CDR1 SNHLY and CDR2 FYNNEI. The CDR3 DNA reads TGTGCCAGCCACAGGGAAACGAATGAAAAACTGTTTTTT. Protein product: CASHRETNEKLFF.

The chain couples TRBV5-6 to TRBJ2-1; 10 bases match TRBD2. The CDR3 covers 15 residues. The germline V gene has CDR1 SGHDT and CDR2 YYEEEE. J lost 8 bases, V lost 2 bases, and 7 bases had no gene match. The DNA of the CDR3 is TGTGCCAGCAGCTTAGGAAGCGGGAGGGTCGATGAGCAGTTCTTC. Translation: CASSLGSGRVDEQFF.

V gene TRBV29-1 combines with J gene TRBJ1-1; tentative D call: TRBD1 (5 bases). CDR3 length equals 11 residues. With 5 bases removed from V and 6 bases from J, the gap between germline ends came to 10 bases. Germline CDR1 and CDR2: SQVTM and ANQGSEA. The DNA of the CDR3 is TGCAGCGTTAGGGAGGGACCTGAAGCTTTCTTT. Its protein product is CSVREGPEAFF.

The CDR3 loop is CASSPDRGWEKLFF. CDR3 nucleotide sequence: TGTGCCAGCAGCCCCGACAGGGGATGGGAAAAACTGTTTTTT. The V call is TRBV25-1, the J call TRBJ1-4; 8 bases match TRBD1. This CDR3 is built from 14 residues. CDR1 MGHDK and CDR2 SYGVNS come from the germline V gene. V lost 6 bases to trimming and J lost 8 bases; unmatched junction nucleotides: 8.